The present TCR beta chain was sequenced within a study of blood T cells in healthy people across ages. Study-level results: Those diversity estimates obtained from one million T cells were thought to be underestimates. Naive T cell percentage by flow cytometry tracked strongly with beta diversity.

A sample-barcoded 5' primer and a J-beta primer mix were used in a second PCR of roughly 7 to 11 cycles. The template-switch adaptor, which had 12 random nucleotides, put a tag on each cDNA molecule. The study obtained at least 2.5 million CDR3-containing paired-end reads from every sample. Using its own MiXCR run on the 5' RACE reads, TCRdb lists one record per CDR3 protein. The sample has around 1,800,000 distinct CDR3 sequences; 39% are singletons. This CDR3 comprises 12 residues. From germline, CDR1 is SQVTM and CDR2 ANQGSEA. Trimming took 2 bases from V and 4 from J, leaving 8 bases between them. As concerns this clonotype: Its antigen is as yet unknown. The CDR3 ends on some other residue instead of the conserved phenylalanine or tryptophan, so this is likely a read error.

The chain recombines TRBV29-1 with TRBJ1-2; D ambiguous. The TCR sequence derives from a human donor in good health. The specimen sequenced was blood. The CDR3 sequence is CSVEQYSYGYTS. The CDR3 nucleotides are TGCAGCGTTGAACAGTACTCCTATGGCTACACCTCC.